Presented here are 13 T cell receptor beta chains from one specimen sequenced in a study of Graves' ophthalmopathy and Graves' hyperthyroidism. Beta-chain TCR CDR3 regions were amplified from RNA transcripts. First-round RT-PCR with HTBI primers preceded a second-round multiplex PCR. TCRdb itself ran the multiplex PCR reads through MiXCR, one entry per CDR3 protein. The table has about 740,000 distinct CDR3 sequences, roughly two fifths seen once. The sample comprised peripheral blood. The receptors come from an adult man with Graves' ophthalmopathy.

V gene TRBV27 combines with J gene TRBJ1-2; a weak D match, TRBD1 (5 bases). The CDR3 contains 15 residues. The germline V gene has CDR1 MNHEY and CDR2 SMNVEV (reference sequence). Trimming took off 4 bases at V and 7 bases at J, with 19 bases between the two ends. The CDR3 here is CASSSDPGRIRGYTF. The CDR3 nucleotides are TGTGCCAGCAGTTCGGACCCAGGGCGTATCCGTGGCTACACCTTC.

The chain has TRBV20-1 and TRBJ1-2; 8 nucleotides agree with TRBD1. The V segment lost 6 bases and the J segment 5 bases; nucleotides outside the gene matches: 14. The germline V gene encodes CDR1 DFQATT and CDR2 SNEGSKA (reference sequence). The CDR3 consists of 15 residues. This CDR3 is CSAETGVTGEYGYTF. The CDR3 nucleotides read TGCAGTGCCGAGACAGGGGTCACCGGGGAGTATGGCTACACCTTC.

About this clonotype itself: The junction does not match germline at one end; this may be a read error. The chain couples TRBV7-3 to TRBJ1-1; no clear D gene. From germline, CDR1 is SGHTA and CDR2 FQGTGA. The CDR3 consists of 13 residues. CDR3 nucleotide sequence: TGTGCCGGCAGCCTGTCGAGGAACACTGAAGCTTTCTTT. Its translation is CAGSLSRNTEAFF.

The chain is built from TRBV29-1 and TRBJ2-5; 8 bases agree with TRBD1. The CDR3 contains 16 residues. Trimming at V came to 3 bases and at J to 2 bases, leaving 11 bases not matched to a gene. The germline V gene has CDR1 SQVTM and CDR2 ANQGSEA. The CDR3 DNA reads as TGCAGCGTTGACGTGGACAGGGTGTGGGGTCAAGAGACCCAGTACTTC. Translation: CSVDVDRVWGQETQYF.

The gene calls are TRBV25-1 and TRBJ2-2; TRBD2 matches at 12 bases. The V segment lost 6 bases and the J segment 9 bases; nucleotides outside the gene matches: 11. The length of the CDR3 is 16 residues. Germline values: CDR1 MGHDK, CDR2 SYGVNS. CDR3 sequence: CASSPLRTSGTRELFF. CDR3 coding DNA: TGTGCCAGCAGCCCACTGCGGACTAGCGGGACCAGGGAGCTGTTTTTT.

Concerning this clonotype itself: This likely comes from a read error, as the CDR3 has no conserved phenylalanine or tryptophan at its end. The rearrangement uses TRBV12-3 or TRBV12-4 and TRBJ1-1; D remains unclear. CDR3 length equals 12 residues. V was cut by 2 bases and J by 5 bases, with 6 bases left in between. CDR3 in amino acids: CASSLHVTEAFS. The CDR3 DNA sequence: TGTGCCAGCAGTTTACATGTAACTGAAGCTTTCTCT.

The rearrangement links TRBV20-1 to TRBJ2-5; D call uncertain. Trimming shortened V by 5 bases and J by 1 base, and 14 bases separated the two germline ends. CDR1 DFQATT and CDR2 SNEGSKA come from the germline V gene (reference sequence). This CDR3 spans 14 amino acids. The CDR3 nucleotides are TGCAGTGCTCCCCGACACCAAATCCAAGAGACCCAGTACTTC. Its translation is CSAPRHQIQETQYF.

The chain joins TRBV25-1 to TRBJ1-4; perhaps TRBD1 as D (5 bases). CDR3 length equals 15 residues. The V gene's germline CDR1 is MGHDK and CDR2 SYGVNS. The V end was cut by 4 bases, the J end by 8 bases, with 17 bases between. The CDR3 protein is CASSGGRVQEEKLFF. DNA for the CDR3: TGTGCCAGCAGTGGGGGACGGGTGCAGGAAGAAAAACTGTTTTTT.

The sample holds many counts of this clonotype. The rearrangement uses TRBV9 and TRBJ1-2, with D possibly TRBD1 on 5 matching bases. The CDR3 runs to 13 residues. The germline CDR1 and CDR2 sequences are SGDLS and YYNGEE. Trimming removed 4 bases from V and 7 bases from J, with 14 bases in between. The CDR3 region is CASSPPRGTGYTF. CDR3 coding DNA: TGTGCCAGCAGCCCCCCGAGGGGCACTGGCTACACCTTC.

The rearrangement links TRBV5-1 to TRBJ1-6; D perhaps matches TRBD1 (6 bases). Deletions cut 0 bases from V and 4 bases from J, with 14 bases between. The germline V gene has CDR1 SGHRS and CDR2 YFSETQ. This CDR3 region has 17 residues. Written as DNA, the CDR3 is TGCGCCAGCAGCTTGGTGGGGGGCGGAGGATATAATTCACCCCTCCACTTT. It translates to CASSLVGGGGYNSPLHF.

J is TRBJ2-7 and V is TRBV10-3; TRBD2 matches at 7 bases. CDR3 length equals 15 residues. Germline assignment: CDR1 ENHRY and CDR2 SYGVKD. V shed 4 bases and J 0 bases; nucleotides not matched to a gene: 6. The CDR3 here is CAISGGGAVSYEQYF. CDR3 bases: TGTGCCATCAGTGGGGGAGGGGCCGTCTCCTACGAGCAGTACTTC.

The chain joins TRBV12-3 or TRBV12-4 to TRBJ2-7; 8 bases are shared with TRBD1. The length of the CDR3 is 13 residues. With V trimmed by 6 bases and J by 4 bases, 5 bases remained unmatched. The DNA for the CDR3 is TGTGCCAGCAGGGGCAGGGGGCTATACGAGCAGTACTTC. Amino acid sequence: CASRGRGLYEQYF.

This clonotype appeared many times. The gene calls are TRBV12-3 or TRBV12-4 and TRBJ1-6; a weak D match, TRBD1 (5 bases). V was clipped by 5 bases and J by 10 bases, with 12 bases between them. This CDR3 spans 13 amino acids. The CDR3 nucleotides read TGTGCCAGCAGTAGGGCGGGGGTCTCACCCCTCCACTTT. Amino acid sequence: CASSRAGVSPLHF.